Included here is one T cell receptor (beta chain) sequence, with context. The limits of the CDR3 on the DNA are not certain, so only TCRdb's listed CDR3 is given. Germline loops: CDR1 MDHEN, CDR2 SYDVKM. The CDR3 region is 14 residues in length, termini included. The data are from a study of blood T cell repertoires in COVID-19. Study details: The origin of the acute and convalescent COVID-19 samples was the United States, Italy and Spain. PBMCs, B-cell-depleted T cells, or T cells were the source of the cDNA or gDNA that made up the material.

In the source study's methods: Researchers report that nucleated cell counts were estimated from reference gene primer amplification. The assay was immunoSEQ multiplex PCR, and TCRdb's table has in-frame clones only and misses some. V and J calls and clone size come straight from that table; D and trimming were deduced from the DNA. This sample carries roughly 150,000 clones, 85% to 90% of them seen once, and the ten largest clones take around 16%. This TCR came from a woman in her thirties or forties with acute or convalescent COVID-19. J is TRBJ2-2 and V is TRBV28; the table calls TRBD2, which could not be checked here. Material for sequencing was peripheral blood. The CDR3 region is CASSSSGITGELFF.